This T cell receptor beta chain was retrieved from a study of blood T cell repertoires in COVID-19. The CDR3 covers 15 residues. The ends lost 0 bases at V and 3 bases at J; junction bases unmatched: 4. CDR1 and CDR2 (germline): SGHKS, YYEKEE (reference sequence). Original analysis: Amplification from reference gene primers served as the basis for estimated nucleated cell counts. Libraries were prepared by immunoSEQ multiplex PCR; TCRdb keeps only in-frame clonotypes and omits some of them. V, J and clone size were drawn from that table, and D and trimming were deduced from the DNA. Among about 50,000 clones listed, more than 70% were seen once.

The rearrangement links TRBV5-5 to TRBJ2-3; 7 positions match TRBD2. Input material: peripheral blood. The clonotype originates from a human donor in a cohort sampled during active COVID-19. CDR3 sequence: CASSLDGGSTDTQYF. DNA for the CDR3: TGTGCCAGCAGCTTGGACGGGGGGAGTACAGATACGCAGTATTTT.